This TCR beta chain stems from a study of regulatory T cells in long-lasting Graves disease. This clonotype has at least ten counts. Combining iRepertoire HTBI primers with Arm-PCR of CDR3 regions, the authors built TCR beta libraries. TCRdb fed the multiplex PCR reads into MiXCR, producing one record per CDR3 protein. Of about 420,000 distinct CDR3 sequences listed, about a sixth are singletons. The time point denotes: newly diagnosed GD, antithyroid drugs for less than 3 months. Preparation of the TCR library used RNA extracted from PBMCs. This sample was shared with a second study, whose subject was T cells in Graves' hyperthyroidism and ophthalmopathy.

The input for sequencing was peripheral blood mononuclear cells (PBMCs), taken at new diagnosis, from a patient treated with antithyroid drugs. This receptor was taken from a woman in her late teens or twenties with Graves disease.

CDR3 DNA sequence: TGTGCCAGCAGTCCAAAGCTAGGGGAAGCGTATGGCTACACCTTC. Protein product: CASSPKLGEAYGYTF. V gene TRBV12-3 or TRBV12-4 combines with J gene TRBJ1-2; D is perhaps TRBD1 (5 bases). The CDR3 covers 15 residues. Trimming removed 5 bases at V and 5 bases at J, with 18 bases between.